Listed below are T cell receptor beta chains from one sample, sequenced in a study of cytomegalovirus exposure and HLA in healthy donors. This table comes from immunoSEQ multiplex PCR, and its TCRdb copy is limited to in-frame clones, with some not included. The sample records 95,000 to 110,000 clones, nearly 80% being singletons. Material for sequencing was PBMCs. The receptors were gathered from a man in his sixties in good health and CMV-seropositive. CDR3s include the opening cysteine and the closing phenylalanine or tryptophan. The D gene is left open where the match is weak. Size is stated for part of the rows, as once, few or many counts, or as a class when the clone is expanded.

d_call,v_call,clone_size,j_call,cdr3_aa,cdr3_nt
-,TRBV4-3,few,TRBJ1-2,CASSQEGREGGYTF,TGCGCCAGCAGCCAAGAGGGTCGGGAAGGCGGCTACACCTTC
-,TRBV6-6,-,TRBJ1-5,CASSYSGARTPQHF,TGTGCCAGCAGTTACTCGGGGGCGCGTACGCCCCAGCATTTT
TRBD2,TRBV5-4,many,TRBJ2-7,CASSSPLAGAGEQYF,TGTGCCAGCAGCTCCCCTCTAGCGGGGGCGGGAGAGCAGTACTTC
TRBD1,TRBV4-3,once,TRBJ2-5,CASSQGQGAETQYF,TGCGCCAGCAGCCAAGGCCAGGGGGCAGAGACCCAGTACTTC
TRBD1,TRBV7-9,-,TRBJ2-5,CASSPGQVHWETQYF,TGTGCCAGCAGCCCCGGACAGGTCCATTGGGAGACCCAGTACTTC
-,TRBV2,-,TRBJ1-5,CASSEASHRGNQPQHF,TGTGCCAGCAGTGAAGCGAGTCACAGGGGCAATCAGCCCCAGCATTTT
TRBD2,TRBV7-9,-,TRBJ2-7,CASSLVGSGGYEQYF,TGTGCCAGCAGCTTAGTTGGTAGCGGGGGCTACGAGCAGTACTTC
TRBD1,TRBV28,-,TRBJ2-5,CASSSAQGSETQYF,TGTGCCAGCAGTTCGGCACAGGGGTCTGAGACCCAGTACTTC
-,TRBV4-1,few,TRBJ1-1,CASSQGGREAFF,TGCGCCAGCAGCCAAGGTGGGCGTGAAGCTTTCTTT
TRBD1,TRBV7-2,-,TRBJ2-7,CASSRDRDYEQYF,TGTGCCAGCAGCAGGGACAGGGACTACGAGCAGTACTTC
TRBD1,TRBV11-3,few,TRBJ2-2,CASSLSLWDSPNTGELFF,TGTGCCAGCAGCTTATCTTTATGGGACAGTCCGAACACCGGGGAGCTGTTTTTT
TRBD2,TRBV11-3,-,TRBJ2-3,CASSQNVAGGFTDTQYF,TGTGCCAGCAGCCAGAACGTAGCGGGGGGGTTCACAGATACGCAGTATTTT
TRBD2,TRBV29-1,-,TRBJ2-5,CSVNSGGETQYF,TGCAGCGTCAATAGCGGGGGAGAGACCCAGTACTTC
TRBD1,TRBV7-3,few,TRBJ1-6,CASPVGSRGYNSPLHF,TGTGCCAGCCCCGTGGGGTCCAGGGGGTACAATTCACCCCTCCACTTT
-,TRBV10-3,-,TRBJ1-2,CAISESGRAYGYTF,TGTGCCATCAGTGAGTCGGGCAGGGCCTATGGCTACACCTTC
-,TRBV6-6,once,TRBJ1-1,CASSFGTRNTEAFF,TGTGCCAGCAGTTTCGGGACACGAAACACTGAAGCTTTCTTT
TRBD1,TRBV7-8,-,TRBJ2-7,CASSLVSDRGHEQYF,TGTGCCAGCAGCTTAGTATCCGACAGGGGTCACGAGCAGTACTTC
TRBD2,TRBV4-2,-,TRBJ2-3,CASSQGGEAGVDTQYF,TGTGCCAGCAGCCAAGGGGGGGAAGCGGGGGTGGATACGCAGTATTTT
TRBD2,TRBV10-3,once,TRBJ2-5,CAISESGLAGETQYF,TGTGCCATCAGTGAGTCGGGACTAGCGGGAGAGACCCAGTACTTC
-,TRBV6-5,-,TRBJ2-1,CASMPGSYNEQFF,TGTGCCAGCATGCCGGGTTCCTACAATGAGCAGTTCTTC
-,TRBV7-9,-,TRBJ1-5,CASSLSSGGPDQPQHF,TGTGCCAGCAGCCTGTCCTCCGGGGGGCCTGATCAGCCCCAGCATTTT
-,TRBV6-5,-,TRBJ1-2,CASSYNRNDYGYTF,TGTGCCAGCAGTTACAACAGAAATGACTACGGCTACACCTTC
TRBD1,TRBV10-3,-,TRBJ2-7,CATSGDRVYEQYF,TGTGCCACCTCCGGGGACAGGGTATACGAGCAGTACTTC
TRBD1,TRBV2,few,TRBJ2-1,CASRSGRAGGYNEQFF,TGTGCCAGCAGGTCCGGTCGGGCAGGGGGCTACAATGAGCAGTTCTTC
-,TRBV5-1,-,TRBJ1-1,CASSSQGTDTEAFF,TGCGCCAGCAGCTCTCAGGGAACGGACACTGAAGCTTTCTTT
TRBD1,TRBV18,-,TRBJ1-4,CASSSQGMGEKLFF,TGTGCCAGCTCATCACAGGGGATGGGTGAAAAACTGTTTTTT
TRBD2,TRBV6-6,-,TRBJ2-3,CATRPTGTSGDTQYF,TGTGCCACCAGGCCCACGGGGACTAGCGGAGATACGCAGTATTTT
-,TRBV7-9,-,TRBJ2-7,CAAGGGQRTSSYEQYF,TGTGCCGCTGGAGGGGGCCAAAGAACTAGCTCCTACGAGCAGTACTTC
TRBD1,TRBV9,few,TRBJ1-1,CASSVEEGADTEAFF,TGTGCCAGCAGCGTAGAAGAGGGGGCCGACACTGAAGCTTTCTTT
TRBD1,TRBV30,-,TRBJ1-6,CAWSVDRGNSPLHF,TGTGCCTGGAGTGTAGACAGGGGTAATTCACCCCTCCACTTT
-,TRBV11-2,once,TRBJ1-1,CASSGQPSTEAFF,TGTGCCAGCAGTGGACAGCCGAGCACTGAAGCTTTCTTT
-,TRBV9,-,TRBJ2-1,CASSGGTLGLNEQFF,TGTGCCAGCAGCGGAGGGACTCTGGGGCTCAATGAGCAGTTCTTC
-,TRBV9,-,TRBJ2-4,CASSVSTQGGDIQYF,TGTGCCAGCAGCGTATCGACCCAGGGTGGGGACATTCAGTACTTC
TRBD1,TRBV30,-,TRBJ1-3,CAWGGQPRSGNTIYF,TGTGCCTGGGGGGGACAGCCGCGCTCTGGAAACACCATATATTTT
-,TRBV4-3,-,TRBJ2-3,CASSQGDIGTDTQYF,TGCGCCAGCAGCCAGGGGGACATAGGCACAGATACGCAGTATTTT
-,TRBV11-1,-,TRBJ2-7,CASSFGLLGDYEQYF,TGTGCCAGCAGCTTCGGTCTCTTAGGGGACTACGAGCAGTACTTC
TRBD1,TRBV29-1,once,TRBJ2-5,CSPRQGETQYF,TGCAGCCCTAGACAGGGAGAGACCCAGTACTTC
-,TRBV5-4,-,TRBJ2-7,CASSLRLPFGGDLYF,TGTGCCAGCAGCTTGCGGCTACCTTTTGGCGGGGATCTGTACTTC
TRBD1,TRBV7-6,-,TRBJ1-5,CASSPGQGNQPQHF,TGTGCCAGCAGCCCGGGACAGGGCAATCAGCCCCAGCATTTT
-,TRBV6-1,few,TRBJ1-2,CASSAYRRGYTF,TGTGCCAGCAGTGCCTACAGGCGCGGCTACACCTTC
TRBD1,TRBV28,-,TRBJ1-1,CASISQGVLNTEAFF,TGTGCCAGCATCTCTCAGGGGGTCCTGAACACTGAAGCTTTCTTT
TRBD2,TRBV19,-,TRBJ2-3,CASSVGLAGGRVTDTQYF,TGTGCCAGTAGTGTGGGACTAGCGGGGGGGAGGGTCACAGATACGCAGTATTTT
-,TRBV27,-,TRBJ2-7,CASSLNRIYEQYF,TGTGCCAGCAGTTTGAACAGGATCTACGAGCAGTACTTC
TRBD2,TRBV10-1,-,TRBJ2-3,CASSEFSGGTDTQYF,TGCGCCAGCAGTGAGTTTAGCGGGGGCACAGATACGCAGTATTTT
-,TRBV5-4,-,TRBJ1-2,CASSAQGWAFGYTF,TGTGCCAGCAGCGCACAGGGATGGGCTTTTGGCTACACCTTC
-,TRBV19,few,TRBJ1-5,CASSMIQQPQHF,TGTGCCAGTAGTATGATACAGCAGCCCCAGCATTTT
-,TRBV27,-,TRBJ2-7,CASSPLGGTGLLLTYEQYF,TGTGCCAGCAGTCCCCTGGGGGGTACAGGACTTTTACTAACCTACGAGCAGTACTTC
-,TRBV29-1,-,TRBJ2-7,CSVSGTMIYEQYF,TGCAGCGTTTCCGGGACAATGATCTACGAGCAGTACTTC
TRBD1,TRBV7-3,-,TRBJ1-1,CASSNQGAGTEAFF,TGTGCCAGCAGCAACCAGGGGGCGGGCACTGAAGCTTTCTTT
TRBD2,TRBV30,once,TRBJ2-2,CARRDYANTGELFF,TGTGCCCGCCGGGACTACGCGAACACCGGGGAGCTGTTTTTT